The 19 T cell receptor beta chains below were found in one sample sequenced in a study of T cells in Graves' hyperthyroidism and ophthalmopathy. Template material for amplifying TCR beta CDR3 regions consisted of RNA transcripts. An initial round of RT-PCR targeting the TCR CDR3 relied on the HTBI primer set. TCRdb fed the multiplex PCR reads into MiXCR, producing one record per CDR3 protein. The sample holds some 92,000 distinct CDR3 sequences; around 42% are singletons and the top ten take more than 8.5%. The sample taken for sequencing was peripheral blood or thyroid tissue (not recorded which). The receptors were gathered from a woman aged 25 to 39 with Graves' hyperthyroidism.

The sample holds many counts of this clonotype. J is TRBJ2-7 and V is TRBV7-2; D remains ambiguous. This CDR3 is 13 amino acids long. Trimming took off 2 bases at V and 3 bases at J, with 8 bases between the two ends. Germline loops: CDR1 SGHTA, CDR2 FQGNSA. The CDR3 loop reads CASSLTSVYEQYF. The CDR3 DNA is TGTGCCAGCAGCTTAACCTCCGTCTACGAGCAGTACTTC. Full variable domain (remainder filled in from reference TRBV7-2 and TRBJ2-7): GAGVSQSPSNKVTEKGKDVELRCDPISGHTALYWYRQSLGQGLEFLIYFQGNSAPDKSGLPSDRFSAERTGGSVSTLTIQRTQQEDSAVYLCASSLTSVYEQYFGPGTRLTVT.

The chain combines TRBV15 with TRBJ2-7, with D perhaps given as TRBD1 or TRBD2 (6 bases each). The germline V gene has CDR1 LNHNV and CDR2 YYDKDF (reference sequence). The CDR3 extends over 15 amino acids. Trimming took 5 bases from V and 3 from J, leaving 17 bases between them. The CDR3 protein is CATSGGRGANYEQYF. CDR3 bases: TGTGCCACCAGCGGGGGTAGGGGGGCAAACTACGAGCAGTACTTC. Full variable domain (outside the CDR3, taken from reference TRBV15 and TRBJ2-7): DAMVIQNPRYQVTQFGKPVTLSCSQTLNHNVMYWYQQKSSQAPKLLFHYYDKDFNNEADTPDNFQSRRPNTSFCFLDIRSPGLGDTAMYLCATSGGRGANYEQYFGPGTRLTVT.

This clonotype showed up many times. V usage is TRBV3-1 and J usage is TRBJ2-3; perhaps TRBD2 as D (6 bases). Germline CDR1 is LGHDT and CDR2 is YNNKEL (reference sequence). The CDR3 is made up of 14 amino acids. V gave up 4 bases and J gave up 6 bases, with 14 bases separating them. The CDR3 region has the DNA TGTGCCAGCAGCCGCAGGCGGGAATGGGATACGCAGTATTTT. Amino acids: CASSRRREWDTQYF.

The gene calls are TRBV29-1 and TRBJ2-3, with unresolved D. The CDR3 runs to 11 residues. Germline CDR1 and CDR2: SQVTM and ANQGSEA. Trimming stripped 7 bases from V and 8 bases from J, with 13 bases between. CDR3 in DNA: TGCAGCGCGGCTGGAGCAGCTACGCAGTATTTT. Protein product: CSAAGAATQYF.

This clonotype was seen ten or more times. The chain has TRBV20-1 and TRBJ2-6, with a weak D call TRBD2 (6 bases). V lost 5 bases and J 2 bases, leaving 10 bases between the germline ends. Germline values: CDR1 DFQATT, CDR2 SNEGSKA (reference sequence). This CDR3 spans 14 amino acids. The DNA of the CDR3 is TGCAGTGCTGGGGACTCTACTGGGGCCAACGTCCTGACTTTC. Translating it yields CSAGDSTGANVLTF.

This chain connects TRBV20-1 to TRBJ2-5; 8 positions match TRBD2. CDR3 length equals 13 residues. The trim removed 4 bases at V and 5 bases at J, leaving 6 bases unmatched. Germline V gene lookup returns CDR1 DFQATT and CDR2 SNEGSKA (reference sequence). CDR3 residues: CSATPGLEETQYF. CDR3 bases: TGCAGTGCTACGCCGGGACTAGAGGAGACCCAGTACTTC.

This rearrangement joins TRBV29-1 to TRBJ2-3, with D possibly TRBD1 on 6 matching bases. With 5 bases removed from V and 4 bases from J, the gap between germline ends came to 10 bases. CDR1 and CDR2 from the germline V gene are SQVTM and ANQGSEA. The CDR3 totals 12 residues. For the CDR3, the DNA is TGCAGCGTTAAAACAGGGTCAGATACGCAGTATTTT. Translated: CSVKTGSDTQYF.

The gene calls are TRBV7-2 and TRBJ2-5; TRBD2 matches 9 bases. Trimming at V came to 11 bases and at J to 4 bases, leaving 11 bases not matched to a gene. Germline lookup yields CDR1 SGHTA and CDR2 FQGNSA. The CDR3 is made up of 14 amino acids. The CDR3 loop reads CACAGVAGAETQYF. The CDR3 DNA is TGTGCCTGCGCGGGAGTAGCGGGAGCAGAGACCCAGTACTTC.

This clonotype was seen at least ten times. The CDR3 sequence: CASSYGDNQPQHF. The CDR3, as DNA: TGCGCCAGCAGCTACGGAGACAATCAGCCCCAGCATTTT. This chain links TRBV5-1 with TRBJ1-5, with unresolved D. V was cut by 3 bases and J by 3 bases, with 7 bases left in between. CDR1 and CDR2 (germline): SGHRS, YFSETQ. The CDR3 contains 13 residues.

V is TRBV7-2 and J is TRBJ1-1, with unresolved D. The germline V gene has CDR1 SGHTA and CDR2 FQGNSA. CDR3 length: 17 amino acids. With 2 bases removed from V and 5 bases from J, the gap between germline ends came to 21 bases. In DNA form, the CDR3 reads TGTGCCAGCAGCTTAAACGTGCAAACGGGTTTGGGAACTGAAGCTTTCTTT. Its translation is CASSLNVQTGLGTEAFF.

The V call is TRBV28, the J call TRBJ1-4, with 8 bases fitting TRBD1. J was trimmed by 7 bases and V by 4 bases; bases with no gene match: 11. The germline gives CDR1 MDHEN, CDR2 SYDVKM. The CDR3 loop spans 16 amino acids. The CDR3 coding sequence is TGTGCCAGCAGTTCCCATCGACAGGGGATGGGTGAAAAACTGTTTTTT. Encoded protein: CASSSHRQGMGEKLFF.

This clonotype has at least ten counts. The chain combines TRBV5-6 with TRBJ1-5; D is uncertain. Trimming removed 0 bases at V and 8 bases at J, with 0 bases between. The CDR3 contains 10 residues. The V gene's germline CDR1 is SGHDT and CDR2 YYEEEE. The CDR3 spells CASSLEPQHF. The CDR3 nucleotides read TGTGCCAGCAGCTTGGAGCCCCAGCATTTT.

This clonotype is deemed medium-sized. The chain uses TRBV20-1 and TRBJ2-5, with TRBD2 matching 10 bases. The ends lost 6 bases at V and 3 bases at J; junction bases unmatched: 4. The CDR3 totals 13 residues. Germline-derived CDR1 and CDR2 are DFQATT and SNEGSKA (reference sequence). CDR3: CSAEAGGEETQYF. In DNA form, the CDR3 reads TGCAGTGCAGAAGCGGGAGGGGAAGAGACCCAGTACTTC.

This clonotype has a count of ten or more. V and J are TRBV12-3 or TRBV12-4 and TRBJ1-1; the D gene is possibly TRBD1 (5 bases). This CDR3 spans 13 amino acids. The V end lost 6 bases, the J end lost 0 bases, and 8 bases lay between the germline ends. The CDR3 sequence: CASSGTVNTEAFF. The CDR3 region has the DNA TGTGCCAGCAGCGGGACGGTGAACACTGAAGCTTTCTTT.

This clonotype was counted ten times or more. The V and J genes are TRBV15 and TRBJ1-3; D is possibly TRBD1 (5 bases). Trimming took 5 bases from V and 0 from J, leaving 20 bases between them. This CDR3 has 18 amino acids. Germline values: CDR1 LNHNV, CDR2 YYDKDF (reference sequence). The CDR3 nucleotides are TGTGCCACCAGCTTTCCTGGAGCGGGACTGAACTCTGGAAACACCATATATTTT. Translated, it gives CATSFPGAGLNSGNTIYF.

Turning to this clonotype: A read error is possible here, since a much larger clone lies one base away. J is TRBJ1-1 and V is TRBV7-3; D gene uncertain. The CDR3 is made up of 14 amino acids. Germline CDR1 reads SGHTA; CDR2 reads FQGTGA. The CDR3: CASGQAAGYTEAFF. For the CDR3, the DNA is TGCGCCAGCGGCCAAGCTGCGGGGTACACTGAAGCTTTCTTT. The variable domain in full, completed from reference TRBV7-3 and TRBJ1-1, reads GAGVSQTPSNKVTEKGKYVELRCDPISGHTALYWYRQSLGQGPEFLIYFQGTGAADDSGLPNDRFFAVRPEGSVSTLKIQRTERGDSAVYLCASGQAAGYTEAFFGQGTRLTVV.

This clonotype was counted many times. This chain joins TRBV28 and TRBJ1-2; unclear D gene. V lost 6 bases and J 0 bases, leaving 11 bases between the germline ends. Germline V gives CDR1 MDHEN, CDR2 SYDVKM. The CDR3 is 14 amino acids. The CDR3 protein is CASSPMWPNYGYTF. CDR3 nucleotides: TGTGCCAGCAGCCCGATGTGGCCTAACTATGGCTACACCTTC.

The chain has TRBV10-3 and TRBJ1-1; D gene unclear. Germline CDR1 is ENHRY and CDR2 is SYGVKD. The V end lost 4 bases, the J end lost 1 base, and 7 bases lay between the germline ends. The CDR3 runs 13 residues. CDR3 DNA sequence: TGTGCCATCAGTGCTCCCAGGAACACTGAAGCTTTCTTT. Translated, it gives CAISAPRNTEAFF.

This clonotype was recorded many times. V gene TRBV7-8 combines with J gene TRBJ2-3; tentative D call: TRBD2 (6 bases). The CDR3 contains 16 residues. Deletions cut 7 bases from V and 6 bases from J, with 23 bases between. Germline CDR1 reads SGHVS; CDR2 reads FQNEAQ. The CDR3 nucleotides read TGTGCCAGCACCCCCGGAGGGAGGTCATCTTTTGATACGCAGTATTTT. This codes for CASTPGGRSSFDTQYF.